This T cell receptor beta chain was captured by sequencing in a study of PD-1 blockade in classical Hodgkin lymphoma (dated by TCRdb to the early 2020s). General notes on the study: Nivolumab dosing was 3 mg/kg intravenously every 2 weeks, continuing until either disease progression or unacceptable toxicity. A peripheral blood immune signature of response to PD-1 blockade in classical Hodgkin lymphoma was defined using TCR beta sequencing and CyTOF.

General findings and caveats noted by the study authors: Baseline TCR diversity was reported to be lower in newly diagnosed patients than in healthy donors and to be lower still in relapsed/refractory patients. A significant rise by C4D1 was seen in CD4+ but not CD8+ TCR diversity (p=0.0027 vs p=0.16), with the rise being most apparent in complete responders (p=0.02). Trial patients with a complete response had baseline diversity similar to that of newly diagnosed patients, while partial responders and progressors had significantly lower diversity. Lower diversity was seen in patients whose nivolumab began less than 1 year after ASCT, and these patients were left out of later analyses so that immune reconstitution would not confound the results. The study was restricted to a single clinical trial cohort, and the causes of repertoire differences, possibly disease activity or prior therapy, were left undefined.

What this sample's time point label stands for: cycle 4 day 1 (C4D1), after less than seven weeks of nivolumab. Relapse after autologous stem cell transplantation had occurred in all trial patients, and cohorts A, B and C were distinguished by prior brentuximab vedotin exposure. A total of over 55 patients with relapsed/refractory classical Hodgkin lymphoma made up the trial cohort, and each patient's best overall response was complete response, partial response or progressive disease. Trial patients were treated with single-agent nivolumab in the multi-cohort phase II CheckMate 205 trial. Best overall response was determined by an independent review committee according to the 2007 International Working Group response criteria. Trial PBMCs were collected immediately before nivolumab initiation (C1D1) and during therapy at cycle 2 day 1 and cycle 4 day 1. Peripheral blood was collected in 8 mL Vacutainer Cell Preparation Tubes, from which PBMCs were isolated by centrifugation and then cryopreserved.

Genomic DNA was isolated using the Qiagen DNeasy kit from unsorted PBMCs as well as from negatively selected CD4+ and CD8+ fractions. Amplification of TCR beta CDR3 regions was done by immunoSEQ multiplex PCR with primers that anneal to V and J segments. A synthetic immune receptor repertoire was used to minimize amplification bias, and any remaining bias was removed computationally after sequencing. The authors processed their data as follows. Repertoire diversity was quantified as the Shannon entropy index using custom Python scripts. Unsorted, CD4+ and CD8+ repertoires were analyzed separately, except in combined analyses where CD4+ and CD8+ sequences were merged in silico. Clonal expansion was defined as at least a 2-fold frequency increase after treatment relative to C1D1, with a pseudocount of 0.5 for undetected baseline clones. Clones with 0 or 1 copy at C1D1 were classified as singleton clones, and clones with 2 or more copies were classified as non-singleton clones. By matching protein sequences in sorted samples from the same patient, clones expanded in unsorted samples were annotated as CD4+, CD8+ or unknown. Wilcoxon tests on paired samples were used to test changes in diversity from C1D1 to C4D1. TCRdb carries this immuneACCESS record with in-frame sequences only. Its versions omit some clonotypes, under half of them owing to an unresolved V gene in the studies checked, with the rest unexplained. For V, J and clone size, that table is used; D and trimming come from the DNA. The sample table records around 25,000 clones; 84% of these occur just once. Together, the top ten hold around 6.2% of the sample.

To note about this clone: It has no known antigen specificity. One base away there is no much larger clone; base qualities are not given.

In the germline V gene, CDR1 corresponds to MGHRA and CDR2 to YSYEKL. The CDR3 goes from the cysteine to the phenylalanine over 13 residues. The entry retains the CDR3 DNA only, 39 bases that are in frame from base 1. The V end loses 3 bases and the J end loses 7 bases, and a stretch of 10 bases separates them. Specimen: peripheral blood mononuclear cells (PBMCs), collected before the fourth cycle of nivolumab. This sequence was found in a human donor with classical Hodgkin lymphoma. The V and J segments used are TRBV4-1 and TRBJ1-3, and possibly TRBD1, on 6 matching bases. The CDR3 protein is CASSQGRGNTIYF. The DNA sequence is given as TGCGCCAGCAGCCAGGGTAGGGGGAACACCATATATTTT.